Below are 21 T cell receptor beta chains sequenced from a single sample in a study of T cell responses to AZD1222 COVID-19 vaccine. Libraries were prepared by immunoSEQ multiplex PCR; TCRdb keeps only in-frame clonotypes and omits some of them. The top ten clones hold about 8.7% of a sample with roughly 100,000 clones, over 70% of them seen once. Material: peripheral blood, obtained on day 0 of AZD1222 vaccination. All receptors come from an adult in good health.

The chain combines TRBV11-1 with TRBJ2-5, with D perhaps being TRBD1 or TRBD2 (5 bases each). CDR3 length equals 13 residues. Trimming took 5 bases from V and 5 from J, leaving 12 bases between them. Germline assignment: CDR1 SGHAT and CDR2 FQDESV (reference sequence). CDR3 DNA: TGTGCCAGCAGCACCGGGACCAGGGAGACCCAGTACTTC. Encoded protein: CASSTGTRETQYF.

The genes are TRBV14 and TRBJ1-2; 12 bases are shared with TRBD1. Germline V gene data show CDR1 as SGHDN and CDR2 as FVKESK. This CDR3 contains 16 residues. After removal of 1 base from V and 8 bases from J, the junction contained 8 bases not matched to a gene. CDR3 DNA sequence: TGTGCCAGCAGCCAAGTAGGGACAGGGGGCGTCAGCGGCTACACCTTC. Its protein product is CASSQVGTGGVSGYTF.

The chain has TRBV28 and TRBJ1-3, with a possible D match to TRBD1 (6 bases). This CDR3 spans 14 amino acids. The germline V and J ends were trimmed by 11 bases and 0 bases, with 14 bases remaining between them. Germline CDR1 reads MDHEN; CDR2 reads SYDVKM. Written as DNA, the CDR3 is TGTGCCGCCTATTCACAGGGCTCTGGAAACACCATATATTTT. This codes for CAAYSQGSGNTIYF. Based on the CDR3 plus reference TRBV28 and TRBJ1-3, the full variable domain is DVKVTQSSRYLVKRTGEKVFLECVQDMDHENMFWYRQDPGLGLRLIYFSYDVKMKEKGDIPEGYSVSREKKERFSLILESASTNQTSMYLCAAYSQGSGNTIYFGEGSWLTVV.

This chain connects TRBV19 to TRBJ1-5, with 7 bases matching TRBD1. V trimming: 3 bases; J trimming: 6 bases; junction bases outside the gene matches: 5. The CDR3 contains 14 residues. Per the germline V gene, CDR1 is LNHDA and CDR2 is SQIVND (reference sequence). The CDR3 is CASSMRGGVQPQHF. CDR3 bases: TGTGCCAGTAGTATGAGAGGGGGCGTTCAGCCCCAGCATTTT. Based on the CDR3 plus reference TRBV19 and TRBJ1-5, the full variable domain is DGGITQSPKYLFRKEGQNVTLSCEQNLNHDAMYWYRQDPGQGLRLIYYSQIVNDFQKGDIAEGYSVSREKKESFPLTVTSAQKNPTAFYLCASSMRGGVQPQHFGDGTRLSIL.

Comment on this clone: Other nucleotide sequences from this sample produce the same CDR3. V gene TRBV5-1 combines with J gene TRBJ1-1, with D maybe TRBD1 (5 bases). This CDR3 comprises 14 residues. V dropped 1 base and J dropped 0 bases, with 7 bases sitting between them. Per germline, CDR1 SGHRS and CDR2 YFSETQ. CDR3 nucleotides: TGCGCCAGCAGCTTGCAGGGCGTGAACACTGAAGCTTTCTTT. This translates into CASSLQGVNTEAFF.

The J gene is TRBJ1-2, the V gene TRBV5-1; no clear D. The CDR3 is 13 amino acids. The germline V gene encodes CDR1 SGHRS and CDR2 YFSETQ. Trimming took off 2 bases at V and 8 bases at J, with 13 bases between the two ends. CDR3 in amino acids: CASSLGVAGGYTF. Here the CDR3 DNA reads TGCGCCAGCAGCTTAGGAGTCGCTGGGGGCTACACCTTC.

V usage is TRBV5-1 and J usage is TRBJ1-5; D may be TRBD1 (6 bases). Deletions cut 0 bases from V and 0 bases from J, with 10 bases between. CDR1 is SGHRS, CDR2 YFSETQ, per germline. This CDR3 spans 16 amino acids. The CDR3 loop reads CASSLGDTYSNQPQHF. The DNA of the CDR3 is TGCGCCAGCAGCTTGGGGGACACCTATAGCAATCAGCCCCAGCATTTT.

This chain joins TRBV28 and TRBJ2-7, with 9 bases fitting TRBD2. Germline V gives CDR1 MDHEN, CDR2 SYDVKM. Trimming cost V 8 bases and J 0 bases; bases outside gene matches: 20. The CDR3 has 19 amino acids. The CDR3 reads CASDSPSGSSGGFSYEQYF. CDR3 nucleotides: TGTGCCAGCGATAGTCCCTCTGGTAGTAGCGGGGGTTTCTCCTACGAGCAGTACTTC. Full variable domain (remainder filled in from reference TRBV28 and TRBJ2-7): DVKVTQSSRYLVKRTGEKVFLECVQDMDHENMFWYRQDPGLGLRLIYFSYDVKMKEKGDIPEGYSVSREKKERFSLILESASTNQTSMYLCASDSPSGSSGGFSYEQYFGPGTRLTVT.

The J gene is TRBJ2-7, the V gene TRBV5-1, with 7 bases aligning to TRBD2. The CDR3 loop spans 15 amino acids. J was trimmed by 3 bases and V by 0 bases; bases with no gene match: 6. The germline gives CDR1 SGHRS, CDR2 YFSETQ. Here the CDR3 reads CASSLVAGDLYEQYF. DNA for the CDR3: TGCGCCAGCAGCTTGGTGGCGGGGGATCTCTACGAGCAGTACTTC.

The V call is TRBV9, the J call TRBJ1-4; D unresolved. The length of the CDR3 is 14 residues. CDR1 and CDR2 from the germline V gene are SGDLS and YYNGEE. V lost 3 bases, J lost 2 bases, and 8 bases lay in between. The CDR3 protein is CASSAQRTNEKLFF. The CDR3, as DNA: TGTGCCAGCAGCGCGCAGAGGACTAATGAAAAACTGTTTTTT.

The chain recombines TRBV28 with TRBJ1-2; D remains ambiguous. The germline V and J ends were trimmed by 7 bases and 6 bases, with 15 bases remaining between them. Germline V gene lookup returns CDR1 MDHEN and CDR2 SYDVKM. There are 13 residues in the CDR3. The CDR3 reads CASISRDANGYTF. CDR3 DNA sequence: TGTGCCAGCATCTCGCGTGACGCTAATGGCTACACCTTC.

The CDR3 here is CASSEDRKFFTYEQYF. DNA for the CDR3: TGTGCCAGCAGTGAAGACAGAAAGTTCTTTACCTACGAGCAGTACTTC. The chain joins TRBV25-1 to TRBJ2-7; D possibly corresponds to TRBD1 (5 bases). The CDR3 has 16 residues. V lost 2 bases and J 2 bases, leaving 16 bases between the germline ends. Germline V gene lookup returns CDR1 MGHDK and CDR2 SYGVNS.

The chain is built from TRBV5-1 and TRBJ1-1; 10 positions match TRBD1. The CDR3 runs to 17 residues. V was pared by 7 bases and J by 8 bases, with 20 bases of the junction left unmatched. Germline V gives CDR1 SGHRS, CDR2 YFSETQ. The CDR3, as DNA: TGCGCCAGCTCTCCTCTTCCGGGGGGACAGGGGTTTATGGAAGCTTTCTTT. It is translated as CASSPLPGGQGFMEAFF.

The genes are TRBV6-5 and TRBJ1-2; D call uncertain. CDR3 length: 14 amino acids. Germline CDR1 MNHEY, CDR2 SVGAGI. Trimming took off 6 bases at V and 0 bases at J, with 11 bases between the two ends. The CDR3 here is CASRQYSSNYGYTF. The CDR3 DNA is TGTGCCAGCAGACAATACAGTTCTAACTATGGCTACACCTTC.

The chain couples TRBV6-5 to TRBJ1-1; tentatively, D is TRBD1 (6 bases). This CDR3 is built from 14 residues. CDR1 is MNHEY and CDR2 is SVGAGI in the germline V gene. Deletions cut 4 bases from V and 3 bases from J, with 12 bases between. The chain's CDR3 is CASSLPSGDTEAFF. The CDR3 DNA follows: TGTGCCAGCAGTTTACCTTCAGGGGACACTGAAGCTTTCTTT.

Here the CDR3 reads CASSLGLGYGYTF. CDR3 coding DNA: TGTGCCAGCAGTCTCGGACTGGGCTATGGCTACACCTTC. The rearrangement links TRBV12-3 or TRBV12-4 to TRBJ1-2; D is uncertain. This CDR3 region has 13 residues. Trimming left V 5 bases short and J 4 bases short, with 11 bases between.

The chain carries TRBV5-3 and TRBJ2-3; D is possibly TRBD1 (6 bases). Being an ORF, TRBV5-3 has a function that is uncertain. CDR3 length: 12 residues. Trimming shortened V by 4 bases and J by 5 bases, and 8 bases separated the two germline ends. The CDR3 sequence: CARSQDRDTQYF. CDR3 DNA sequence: TGTGCCAGAAGCCAGGACAGAGATACGCAGTATTTT.

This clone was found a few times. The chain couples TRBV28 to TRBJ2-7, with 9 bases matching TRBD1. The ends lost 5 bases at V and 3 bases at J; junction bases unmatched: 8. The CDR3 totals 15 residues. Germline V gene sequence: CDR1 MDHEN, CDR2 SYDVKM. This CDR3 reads CASSGLLTGGYEQYF. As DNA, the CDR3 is TGTGCCAGCAGTGGACTTTTGACAGGGGGCTACGAGCAGTACTTC.

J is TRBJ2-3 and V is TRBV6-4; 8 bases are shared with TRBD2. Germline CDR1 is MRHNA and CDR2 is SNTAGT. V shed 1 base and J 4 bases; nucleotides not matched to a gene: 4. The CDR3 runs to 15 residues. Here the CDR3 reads CASSDFSGKADTQYF. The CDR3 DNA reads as TGTGCCAGCAGTGACTTTAGCGGGAAAGCAGATACGCAGTATTTT.

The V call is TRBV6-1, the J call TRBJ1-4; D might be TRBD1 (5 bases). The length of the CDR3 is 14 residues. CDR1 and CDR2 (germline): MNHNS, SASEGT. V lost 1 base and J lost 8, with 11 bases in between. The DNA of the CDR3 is TGTGCCAGCAGTGAAGGTGGGGCGGGGGAAAAACTGTTTTTT. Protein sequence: CASSEGGAGEKLFF.

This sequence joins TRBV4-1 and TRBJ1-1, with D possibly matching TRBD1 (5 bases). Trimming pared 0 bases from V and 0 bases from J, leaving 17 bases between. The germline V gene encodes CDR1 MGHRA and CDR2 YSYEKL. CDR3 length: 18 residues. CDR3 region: CASSQDPRGAKMNTEAFF. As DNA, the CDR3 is TGCGCCAGCAGCCAAGATCCCCGCGGGGCCAAAATGAACACTGAAGCTTTCTTT.